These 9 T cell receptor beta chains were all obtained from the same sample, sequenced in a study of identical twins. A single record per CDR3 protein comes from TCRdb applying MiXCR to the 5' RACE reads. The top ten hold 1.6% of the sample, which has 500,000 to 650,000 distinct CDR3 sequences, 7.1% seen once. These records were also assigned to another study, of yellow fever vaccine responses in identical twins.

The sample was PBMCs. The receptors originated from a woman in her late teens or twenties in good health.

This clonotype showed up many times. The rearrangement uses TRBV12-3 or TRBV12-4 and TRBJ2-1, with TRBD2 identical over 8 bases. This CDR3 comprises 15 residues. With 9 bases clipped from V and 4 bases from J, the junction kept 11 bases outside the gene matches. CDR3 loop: CASTPGLGNYNEQFF. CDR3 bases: TGTGCCAGTACTCCGGGACTAGGAAATTACAATGAGCAGTTCTTC.

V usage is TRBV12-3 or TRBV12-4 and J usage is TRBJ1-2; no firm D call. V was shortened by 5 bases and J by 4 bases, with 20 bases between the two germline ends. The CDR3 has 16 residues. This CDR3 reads CASSAGRVMVAYGYTF. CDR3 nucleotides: TGTGCCAGCAGTGCCGGCCGCGTCATGGTGGCCTATGGCTACACCTTC.

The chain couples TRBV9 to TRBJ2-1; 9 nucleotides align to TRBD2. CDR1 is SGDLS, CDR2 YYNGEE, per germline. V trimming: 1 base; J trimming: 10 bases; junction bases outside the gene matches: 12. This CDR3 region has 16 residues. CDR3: CASSVIETSGGWEQFF. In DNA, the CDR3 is TGTGCCAGCAGCGTAATCGAGACTAGCGGAGGGTGGGAGCAGTTCTTC.

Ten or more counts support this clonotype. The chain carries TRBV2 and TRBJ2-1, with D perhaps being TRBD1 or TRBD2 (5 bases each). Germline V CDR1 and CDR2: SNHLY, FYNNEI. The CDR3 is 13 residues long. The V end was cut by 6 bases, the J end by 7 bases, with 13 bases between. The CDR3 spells CASSGKGANEQFF. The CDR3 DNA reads TGTGCCAGCAGCGGGAAAGGGGCTAATGAGCAGTTCTTC. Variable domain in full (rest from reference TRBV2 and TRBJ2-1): EPEVTQTPSHQVTQMGQEVILRCVPISNHLYFYWYRQILGQKVEFLVSFYNNEISEKSEIFDDQFSVERPDGSNFTLKIRSTKLEDSAMYFCASSGKGANEQFFGPGTRLTVL.

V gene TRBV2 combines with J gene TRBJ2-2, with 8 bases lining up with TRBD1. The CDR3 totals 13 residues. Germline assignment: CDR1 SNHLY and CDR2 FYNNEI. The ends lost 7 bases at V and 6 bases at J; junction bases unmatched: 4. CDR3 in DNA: TGTGCCAGCACCGGACAGGGAGCCGGGGAGCTGTTTTTT. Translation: CASTGQGAGELFF.

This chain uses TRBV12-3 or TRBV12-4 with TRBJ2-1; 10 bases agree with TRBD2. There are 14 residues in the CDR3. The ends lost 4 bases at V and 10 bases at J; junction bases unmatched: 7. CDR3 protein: CASSYPSGGGEQFF. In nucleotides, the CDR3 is TGTGCCAGCAGTTACCCCAGCGGGGGGGGGGAGCAGTTCTTC.

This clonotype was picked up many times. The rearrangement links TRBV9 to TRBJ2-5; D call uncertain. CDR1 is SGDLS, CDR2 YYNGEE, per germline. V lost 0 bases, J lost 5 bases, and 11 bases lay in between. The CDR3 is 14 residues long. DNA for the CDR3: TGTGCCAGCAGCGTAGGAAGTACATCGGAGACCCAGTACTTC. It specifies CASSVGSTSETQYF.

The DNA for the CDR3 is TGTGCCAGCAGTCCCACCGGGACAGGCTATCAGCCCCAGCATTTT. Amino acid sequence: CASSPTGTGYQPQHF. The gene calls are TRBV6-1 and TRBJ1-5; 8 nucleotides agree with TRBD1. CDR1 MNHNS and CDR2 SASEGT come from the germline V gene. The CDR3 totals 15 residues. V was pared by 5 bases and J by 5 bases, with 8 bases of the junction left unmatched.

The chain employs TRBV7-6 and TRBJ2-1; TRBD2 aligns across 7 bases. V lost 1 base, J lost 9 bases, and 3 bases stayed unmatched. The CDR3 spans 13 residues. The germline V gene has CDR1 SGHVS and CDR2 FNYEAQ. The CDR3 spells CASSLGTRGEQFF. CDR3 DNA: TGTGCCAGCAGCTTAGGGACTAGGGGTGAGCAGTTCTTC. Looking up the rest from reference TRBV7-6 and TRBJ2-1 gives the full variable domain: GAGVSQSPRYKVTKRGQDVALRCDPISGHVSLYWYRQALGQGPEFLTYFNYEAQQDKSGLPNDRFSAERPEGSISTLTIQRTEQRDSAMYRCASSLGTRGEQFFGPGTRLTVL.